One sample yielded the 2 T cell receptor beta chains listed below, sequenced in a study of STAT3 mutations in large granular lymphocyte leukemia (dated by TCRdb to the late 2010s). General conclusions and limits of the study: At least one immunodominant TCRbeta clonotype was identified in every T-LGLL patient, and multiple immunodominant subclonotypes were identified in about half of the T-LGLL patients.

Libraries were prepared through the immunoSEQ multiplex PCR assay. TCRdb re-hosts the immuneACCESS table, in-frame sequences only. Its copies lack some clones; in the studies checked, an unresolved V gene accounts for under half of them, and the cause for the rest is not known. Across this sample there are about 12,000 clones, with about 70% seen only once. Of the sample, approximately 47% is held by the ten largest clones. No antigen has been identified for these receptors. The sequencing input was peripheral blood mononuclear cells. The receptor set was obtained from a man in his 60s with T-cell large granular lymphocyte leukemia. Some clones in this sample may be carry-over from other donors' samples. The age is the age at diagnosis.

In this sample, this clone turned up a few times. At one end the junction does not follow the germline gene, possibly because of a read error. The chain combines TRBV28 with TRBJ1-2; possibly TRBD1 for D (5 bases). Looked up from germline, CDR1 is MDHEN and CDR2 is SYDVKM. This CDR3 has 10 residues. CDR3 residues: CASSFSGPIF. As DNA, the CDR3 is TGTGCCAGCAGTTTTTCGGGACCGATTTTC.

The chain links TRBV7-2 to TRBJ1-2; TRBD1 matches 9 bases. This CDR3 has 14 amino acids. The germline V gene has CDR1 SGHTA and CDR2 FQGNSA. After removal of 6 bases from V and 4 bases from J, the junction contained 6 bases not matched to a gene. The CDR3 sequence: CASRGTGWLYGYTF. CDR3 bases: TGTGCCAGCAGAGGGACAGGGTGGCTCTATGGCTACACCTTC.